The 6 T cell receptor beta chains below come from one sample, sequenced in a study of blood T cell repertoires in COVID-19. Assay used: immunoSEQ multiplex PCR; TCRdb lists only in-frame clones, some missing. The table records more than 95,000 clones, 85% to 90% of them present only once. Sequenced: peripheral blood. The receptors here all came from a man aged 50-60 years with acute or convalescent COVID-19.

This chain links TRBV24-1 with TRBJ1-2, with 7 bases aligning to TRBD1. V shed 5 bases and J 4 bases; nucleotides not matched to a gene: 9. Looked up from germline, CDR1 is KGHDR and CDR2 is SFDVKD. This CDR3 is 15 amino acids long. This CDR3 reads CATSVYRQGCYGYTF. DNA for the CDR3: TGTGCCACCAGTGTATACCGACAGGGATGCTATGGCTACACCTTC.

A single count supports this clone. V usage is TRBV5-4 and J usage is TRBJ1-2, with unresolved D. The CDR3 has 14 residues. Per germline, CDR1 SGHNT and CDR2 YYREEE (reference sequence). Trimming removed 3 bases from V and 4 bases from J, with 13 bases in between. CDR3 nucleotides: TGTGCCAGCAGCTCAGACGGGGTTAGCTATGGCTACACCTTC. It codes for CASSSDGVSYGYTF.

This chain links TRBV7-9 with TRBJ2-2; TRBD1 might be the D (6 bases). Trimming took 5 bases from V and 5 from J, leaving 9 bases between them. CDR3 length: 13 amino acids. Germline V gene data show CDR1 as SEHNR and CDR2 as FQNEAQ (reference sequence). CDR3 nucleotide sequence: TGTGCCAGCAGCCACACAGGGACCGGGGAGCTGTTTTTT. It yields the protein CASSHTGTGELFF.

The chain is built from TRBV7-2 and TRBJ2-1; a possible D gene is TRBD2 (5 bases). This CDR3 is built from 13 residues. The V gene lost 3 bases and the J gene lost 7 bases, with 10 bases spanning the gap. Germline CDR1 reads SGHTA; CDR2 reads FQGNSA. CDR3 DNA: TGTGCCAGCAGCTTGAGAGGGCAAAATGAGCAGTTCTTC. Residues: CASSLRGQNEQFF.

This rearrangement joins TRBV2 to TRBJ2-7, with TRBD2 matching 11 bases. The CDR3 is 15 residues long. Trimming cost V 6 bases and J 5 bases; bases outside gene matches: 9. Per germline, CDR1 SNHLY and CDR2 FYNNEI. The DNA of the CDR3 is TGTGCCAGCAGCGGGAATAGCGGGAGGGCCGACGAGCAGTACTTC. This translates into CASSGNSGRADEQYF.

This clone was counted once. CDR3 protein: CASSLQGYDGYTF. The CDR3, as DNA: TGTGCCAGCAGCCTGCAGGGTTACGATGGCTACACCTTC. The chain combines TRBV7-9 with TRBJ1-2; TRBD1 is a possible D gene (5 bases). The CDR3 spans 13 residues. Trimming removed 5 bases from V and 6 bases from J, with 13 bases in between. Germline assignment: CDR1 SEHNR and CDR2 FQNEAQ (reference sequence).